This TCR beta chain was sequenced in a study of shared clonotypes between healthy human individuals. Study as a whole: Donors consisted of a couple of women and a few men between 18 and 49. The plates for each donor numbered three CD4 naive, three CD4 memory, two CD8 naive and one CD8 memory.

Produced via immunoSEQ multiplex PCR; TCRdb's table is partial and in-frame only. The sample has 600,000 to 750,000 clones, around 90% seen once. Looked up from germline, CDR1 is SGHVS and CDR2 is FNYEAQ. V was trimmed by 4 bases and J by 4 bases, leaving 13 bases between them. The CDR3 runs to 14 residues. This clone was recorded once. This chain links TRBV7-6 with TRBJ1-1; D uncertain. The clonotype comes from a man younger than 35 in good health. Some clones in this sample may be carry-over from other donors' samples. The material sequenced was memory CD8+ T cells from PBMCs. As to subset: CD45RO+ cells pooled with CCR7-negative TemRA cells. The CDR3 is CASSSGGVGTEAFF. The CDR3 nucleotides read TGTGCCAGCAGCTCTGGCGGGGTCGGCACTGAAGCTTTCTTT.